This passage covers 10 T cell receptor beta chains from one sample sequenced in a study of blood T cells in healthy people across ages. Through a sample-barcoded 5' primer and a J-beta primer mix, a second PCR was run for roughly 6 to 11 cycles. Each CDR3 protein is one row after TCRdb ran MiXCR on the 5' RACE reads. The profile shows 1.5 million to 2 million distinct CDR3 sequences, 49% of them singletons. Material: blood. The receptor set was obtained from a woman in her forties in good health.

The rearrangement links TRBV5-1 to TRBJ1-5; TRBD1 aligns across 7 bases. This CDR3 is built from 19 residues. Germline V gene sequence: CDR1 SGHRS, CDR2 YFSETQ. V lost 1 base, J lost 0 bases, and 13 bases stayed unmatched. CDR3 DNA sequence: TGCGCCAGCAGCTTGAGGACAGGAGGGATCAGTTATAGCAATCAGCCCCAGCATTTT. Translated: CASSLRTGGISYSNQPQHF.

This clonotype was seen a handful of times. The J gene is TRBJ1-2, the V gene TRBV12-3 or TRBV12-4; TRBD1 matches at 7 bases. The CDR3 has 14 amino acids. The V segment lost 4 bases and the J segment 2 bases; nucleotides outside the gene matches: 4. The CDR3 coding sequence is TGTGCCAGCAGTTCCCCGGGACAGAACTATGGCTACACCTTC. This gives the protein CASSSPGQNYGYTF.

This clonotype has a handful of counts. The rearrangement links TRBV5-6 to TRBJ2-1, with TRBD2 matching over 12 bases. CDR1 is SGHDT and CDR2 is YYEEEE in the germline V gene. This CDR3 has 16 amino acids. V shed 4 bases, J shed 8 bases, and the junction held 10 bases outside the gene matches. CDR3 loop: CASSATLAGGYDEQFF. The CDR3 nucleotides read TGTGCCAGCAGCGCTACACTAGCGGGGGGATATGATGAGCAGTTCTTC.

The chain uses TRBV6-2 or TRBV6-3 and TRBJ2-3, with D possibly called TRBD1 or TRBD2 (5 bases each). Germline V gene lookup returns CDR1 MNHEY and CDR2 SVGEGT. CDR3 length: 14 residues. Trimming pared 6 bases from V and 3 bases from J, leaving 13 bases between. The CDR3 DNA reads as TGTGCCAGCAGGGGCAACGGGGCGACAGATACGCAGTATTTT. Translating gives CASRGNGATDTQYF.

The chain has TRBV2 and TRBJ2-7; no reliable D call. The V gene's germline CDR1 is SNHLY and CDR2 FYNNEI. This CDR3 comprises 13 residues. The V and J ends lost 3 bases and 1 base respectively, with 7 bases between them. DNA of the CDR3: TGTGCCAGCAGTGATCCGGATTCCTACGAGCAGTACTTC. Its translation: CASSDPDSYEQYF.

The chain uses TRBV20-1 and TRBJ2-5, with D hard to call. Trimming took off 1 base at V and 1 base at J, with 13 bases between the two ends. Germline CDR1 reads DFQATT; CDR2 reads SNEGSKA (reference sequence). The CDR3 contains 15 residues. The DNA for the CDR3 is TGCAGTGCTAGAGGGCCTCCGAGGTTCCAAGAGACCCAGTACTTC. Protein product: CSARGPPRFQETQYF.

In this sample, this clonotype turned up a few times. DNA for the CDR3: TGTGCCAGCAGCTTAACCGGGGGGTGGGGAGAGACCCAGTACTTC. It codes for CASSLTGGWGETQYF. The chain couples TRBV7-2 to TRBJ2-5; 7 nucleotides match TRBD2. The CDR3 extends over 15 amino acids. Germline assignment: CDR1 SGHTA and CDR2 FQGNSA. J gave up 4 bases and V 2 bases, and 7 bases lay outside the gene matches.

This clonotype was detected a few times. V usage is TRBV12-3 or TRBV12-4 and J usage is TRBJ1-6; a weak D match, TRBD1 (5 bases). Trimming cost V 3 bases and J 7 bases, with 13 bases left between them. The CDR3 totals 15 residues. The chain's CDR3 is CASSLIQGGNSPLHF. As DNA, the CDR3 is TGTGCCAGCAGTTTGATTCAGGGTGGAAATTCACCCCTCCACTTT.

The chain couples TRBV20-1 to TRBJ2-1; TRBD1 or TRBD2 may be the D gene (5 bases each). The germline CDR1 and CDR2 sequences are DFQATT and SNEGSKA (reference sequence). V was trimmed by 0 bases and J by 7 bases, leaving 13 bases between them. The length of the CDR3 is 14 residues. Written as DNA, the CDR3 is TGCAGTGCTAGAGATCTCCGGGGCCGGAATGAGCAGTTCTTC. Translation: CSARDLRGRNEQFF.

In this sample, this clonotype turned up a few times. V and J are TRBV4-2 and TRBJ2-1, with 7 bases identical to TRBD2. Unmatched junction bases numbered 4, after V lost 4 bases and J lost 7 bases. This CDR3 contains 13 residues. CDR1 and CDR2 (germline): LGHNA, YNFKEQ. The CDR3 region has the DNA TGTGCCAGCAGCCTCCTAGCGGCAAATGAGCAGTTCTTC. This codes for CASSLLAANEQFF.